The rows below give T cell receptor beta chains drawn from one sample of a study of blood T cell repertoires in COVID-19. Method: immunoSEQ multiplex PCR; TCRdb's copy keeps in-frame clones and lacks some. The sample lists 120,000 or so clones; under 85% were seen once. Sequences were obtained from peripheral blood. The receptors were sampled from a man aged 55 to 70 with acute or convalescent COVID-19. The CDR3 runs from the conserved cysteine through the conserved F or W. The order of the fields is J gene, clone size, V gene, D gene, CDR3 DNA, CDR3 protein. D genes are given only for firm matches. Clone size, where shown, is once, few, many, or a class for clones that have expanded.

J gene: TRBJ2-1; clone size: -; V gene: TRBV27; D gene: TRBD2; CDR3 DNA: TGTGCCAGCAAGCTAGCGGGAGGGCCGTTAAAAGAGCAGTTCTTC; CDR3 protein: CASKLAGGPLKEQFF
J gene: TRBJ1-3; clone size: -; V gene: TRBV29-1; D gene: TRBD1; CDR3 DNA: TGCAGCGTTGAACAGGACAGGGGAGGAAACACCATATATTTT; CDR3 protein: CSVEQDRGGNTIYF
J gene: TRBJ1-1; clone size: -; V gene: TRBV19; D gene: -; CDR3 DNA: TGTGCCAGTAGTATAGAGGGCTTCCGGAACACTGAAGCTTTCTTT; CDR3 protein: CASSIEGFRNTEAFF
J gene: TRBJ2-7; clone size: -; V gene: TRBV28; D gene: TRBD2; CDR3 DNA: TGTGCCAGCAGTTCCAGACTAGCGGGAGCATACGAGCAGTACTTC; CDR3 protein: CASSSRLAGAYEQYF
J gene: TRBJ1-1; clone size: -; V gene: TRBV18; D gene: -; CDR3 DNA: TGTGCCAGCTCCGAGACACAACTGAACACTGAAGCTTTCTTT; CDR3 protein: CASSETQLNTEAFF
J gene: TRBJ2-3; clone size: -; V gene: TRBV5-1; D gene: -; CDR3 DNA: TGCGCCAGCAGCTTGGCCTCAATAGCCGGAGGAAACGCAGATACGCAGTATTTT; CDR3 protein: CASSLASIAGGNADTQYF
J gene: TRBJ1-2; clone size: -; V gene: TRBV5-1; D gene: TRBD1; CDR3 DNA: TGCGCCAGCAGCCCGACAGGGCTGGAAGGCTACACCTTC; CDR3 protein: CASSPTGLEGYTF
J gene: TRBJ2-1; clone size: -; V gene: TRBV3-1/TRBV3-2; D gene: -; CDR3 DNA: TGTGCCAGCAGCCAAACTAGGACCTACAATGAGCAGTTCTTC; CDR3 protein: CASSQTRTYNEQFF
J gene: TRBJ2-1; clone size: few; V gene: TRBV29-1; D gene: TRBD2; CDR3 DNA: TGCAGCGTTGATTCCCCTAGCGGGATATACAATGAGCAGTTCTTC; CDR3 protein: CSVDSPSGIYNEQFF
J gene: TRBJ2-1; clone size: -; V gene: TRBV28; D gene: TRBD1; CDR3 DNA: TGTGCCAGCACCCTACAGGGGGGTTCCTACAATGAGCAGTTCTTC; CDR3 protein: CASTLQGGSYNEQFF
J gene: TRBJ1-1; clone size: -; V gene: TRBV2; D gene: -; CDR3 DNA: TGTGCAGATGGGGGGGGTCCGAACACTGAAGCTTTCTTT; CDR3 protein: CADGGGPNTEAFF
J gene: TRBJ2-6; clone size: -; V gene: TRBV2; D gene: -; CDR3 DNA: TGTGCCAGCGCTTCCGACAGGACCGGGGCCAACGTCCTGACTTTC; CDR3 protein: CASASDRTGANVLTF
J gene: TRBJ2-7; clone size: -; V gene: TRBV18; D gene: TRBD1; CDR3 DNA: TGTGCCAGCTCACCCGGGACAGGGACTACCAAAACCTACGAGCAGTACTTC; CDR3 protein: CASSPGTGTTKTYEQYF
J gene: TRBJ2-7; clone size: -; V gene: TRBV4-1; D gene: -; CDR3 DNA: TGCGCCAGCAGCCCAGTCGTCGGCAGTCGGGGCGAGCAGTACTTC; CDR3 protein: CASSPVVGSRGEQYF
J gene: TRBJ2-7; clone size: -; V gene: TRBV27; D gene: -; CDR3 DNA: TGTGCCAGCAGTTATTCGATATCACGCCCCCTCCTATACGAGCAGTACTTC; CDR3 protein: CASSYSISRPLLYEQYF
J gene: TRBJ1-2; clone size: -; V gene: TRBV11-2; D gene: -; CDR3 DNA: TGTGCCAGCAGTTCAGGGATCGAGGCGAACTATGGCTACACCTTC; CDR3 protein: CASSSGIEANYGYTF
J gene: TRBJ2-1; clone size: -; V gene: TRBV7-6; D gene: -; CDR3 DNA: TGTGCCAGCAGCTTAGATGGGTCGTCGAGGTATGAGCAGTTCTTC; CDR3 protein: CASSLDGSSRYEQFF
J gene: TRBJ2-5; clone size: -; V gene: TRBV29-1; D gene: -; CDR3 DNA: TGCAGCGTCCGGGAAGAGACCCAGTACTTC; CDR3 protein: CSVREETQYF
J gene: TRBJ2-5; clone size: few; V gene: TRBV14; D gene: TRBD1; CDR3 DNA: TGTGCCAGCAGCCCCGGGACAGGCCACCGGTTGGAGACCCAGTACTTC; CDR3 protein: CASSPGTGHRLETQYF
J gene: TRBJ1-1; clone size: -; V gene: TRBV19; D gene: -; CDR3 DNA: TGTGCCAGTAGTTCTATGGGGGCCCCGAACACTGAAGCTTTCTTT; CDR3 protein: CASSSMGAPNTEAFF
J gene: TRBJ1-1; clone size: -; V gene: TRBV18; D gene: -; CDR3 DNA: TGTGCCAGCTCACCGACTCAACGGGATGCTTTCTTT; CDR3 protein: CASSPTQRDAFF
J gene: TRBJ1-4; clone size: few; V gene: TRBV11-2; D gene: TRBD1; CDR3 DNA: TGTGCCAGCAGCTCCGGGACAGGGGGCGATGAAAAACTGTTTTTT; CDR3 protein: CASSSGTGGDEKLFF
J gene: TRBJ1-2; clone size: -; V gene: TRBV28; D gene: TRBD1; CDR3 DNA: TGTGCCAGCAGTGGGACAGGGGCTAGGTATGGCTACACCTTC; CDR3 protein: CASSGTGARYGYTF
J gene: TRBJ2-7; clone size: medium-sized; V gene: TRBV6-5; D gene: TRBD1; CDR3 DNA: TGTGCCACCGAGACAGGGCTCCTCGGCGAGCAGTACTTC; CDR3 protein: CATETGLLGEQYF
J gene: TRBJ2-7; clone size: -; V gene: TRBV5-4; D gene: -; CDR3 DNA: TGTGCCAGCAGCTCCACCTACGAGCAGTACTTC; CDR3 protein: CASSSTYEQYF
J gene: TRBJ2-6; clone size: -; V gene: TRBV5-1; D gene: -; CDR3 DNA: TGCGCCAGCAGCTTCAGTGGACAAGCTGGGGCCAACGTCCTGACTTTC; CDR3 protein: CASSFSGQAGANVLTF
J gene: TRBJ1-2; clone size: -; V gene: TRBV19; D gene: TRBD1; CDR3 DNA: TGTGCCAGTAGCCTCCTCTCCGGGACAGCTAACTATGGCTACACCTTC; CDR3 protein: CASSLLSGTANYGYTF
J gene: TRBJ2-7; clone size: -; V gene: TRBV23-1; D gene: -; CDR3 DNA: TGCGCCAGCAGTACTCCAACAAGCGTAAGTACCTCCGTTTCCTCTCTCCTGAGCTCCTACGAGCAGTACTTC; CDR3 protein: CASSTPTSVSTSVSSLLSSYEQYF
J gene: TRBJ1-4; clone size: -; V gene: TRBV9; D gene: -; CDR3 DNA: TGTGCCAGCGCCGGTGGTGTCTCTGAAAAACTGTTTTTT; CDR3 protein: CASAGGVSEKLFF
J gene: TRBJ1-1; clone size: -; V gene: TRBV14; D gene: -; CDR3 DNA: TGTGCCAGCAGCCAAGATGCTCTGGGCCACACTGAAGCTTTCTTT; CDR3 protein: CASSQDALGHTEAFF
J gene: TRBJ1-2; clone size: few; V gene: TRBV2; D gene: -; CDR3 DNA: TGTGCCAGCAGTCTCGCGGGGAAAGGGGATGGCTACACCTTC; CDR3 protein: CASSLAGKGDGYTF
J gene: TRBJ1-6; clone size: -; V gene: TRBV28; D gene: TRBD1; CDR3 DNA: TGTGCCAGCAGGCCGACAGGGACTTATAATTCACCCCTCCACTTT; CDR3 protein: CASRPTGTYNSPLHF
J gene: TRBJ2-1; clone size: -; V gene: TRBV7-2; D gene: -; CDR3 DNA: TGTGCCAGCAGCTTAGAAAACAGGAAAACCTACAATGAGCAGTTCTTC; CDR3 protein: CASSLENRKTYNEQFF
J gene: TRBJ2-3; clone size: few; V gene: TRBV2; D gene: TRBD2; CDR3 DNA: TGTGCCAGCAGTCAGGGAAAAGTGGCGGGAGGGTCCTCAGATACGCAGTATTTT; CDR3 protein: CASSQGKVAGGSSDTQYF
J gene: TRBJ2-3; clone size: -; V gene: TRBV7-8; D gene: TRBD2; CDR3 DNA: TGTGCCAGCAGCTTAGCGTTAGCGTATTCTCTAGCGGGAGGGCTGGGAGATACGCAGTATTTT; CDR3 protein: CASSLALAYSLAGGLGDTQYF
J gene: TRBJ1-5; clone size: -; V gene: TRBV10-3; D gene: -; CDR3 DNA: TGTGCCATCAGTGAAGATCCAGCTCCCATTAGAGGTCAGCCCCAGCATTTT; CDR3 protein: CAISEDPAPIRGQPQHF
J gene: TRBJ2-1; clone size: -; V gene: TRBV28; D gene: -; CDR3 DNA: TGTGCCAGCAGGCCTCGCCTACGGGATGAGCAGTTCTTC; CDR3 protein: CASRPRLRDEQFF
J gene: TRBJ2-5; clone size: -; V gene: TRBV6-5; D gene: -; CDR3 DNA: TGTGCCAGCAGTTACAACAGGGATGTAAGAGAGACCCAGTACTTC; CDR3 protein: CASSYNRDVRETQYF
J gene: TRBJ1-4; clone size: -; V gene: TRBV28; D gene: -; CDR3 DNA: TGTGCCAGCATAGACGGGGGAATTAATGAAAAACTGTTTTTT; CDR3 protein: CASIDGGINEKLFF
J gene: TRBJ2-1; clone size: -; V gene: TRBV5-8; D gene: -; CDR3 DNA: TGTGCCAGTGGTCGAGGGCCGAACTCCTACAATGAGCAGTTCTTC; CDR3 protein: CASGRGPNSYNEQFF
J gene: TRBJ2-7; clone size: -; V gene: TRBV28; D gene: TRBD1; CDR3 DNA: TGTGCCAGCAGTTTACCTGACAGGGGTTACTACGAGCAGTACTTC; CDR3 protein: CASSLPDRGYYEQYF
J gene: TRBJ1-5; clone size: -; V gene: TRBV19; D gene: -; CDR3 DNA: TGTGCCAGTAGTAGGCCGGGGAGCAATCAGCCCCAGCATTTT; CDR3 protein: CASSRPGSNQPQHF
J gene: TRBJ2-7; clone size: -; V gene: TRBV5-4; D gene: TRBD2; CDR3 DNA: TGTGCCAGCAGCTTGGGTCAGCGGGGCTCCTACGAGCAGTACTTC; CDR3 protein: CASSLGQRGSYEQYF
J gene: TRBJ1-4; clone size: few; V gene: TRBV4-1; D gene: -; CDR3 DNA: TGCGCCAGCAGCCAATGGGGAGGTGTTGCAACTAATGAAAAACTGTTTTTT; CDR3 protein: CASSQWGGVATNEKLFF
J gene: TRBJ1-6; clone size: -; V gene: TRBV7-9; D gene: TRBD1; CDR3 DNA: TGTGCCAGCAGCTTAGGACAGGGGTCTTCACCCCTCCACTTT; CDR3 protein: CASSLGQGSSPLHF
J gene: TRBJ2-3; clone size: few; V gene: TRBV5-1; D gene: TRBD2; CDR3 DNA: TGCGCCAGCAGCGCGACTAGCGTGCAGGGGGATACGCAGTATTTT; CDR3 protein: CASSATSVQGDTQYF